This TCR beta chain was captured in a study of blood T cell repertoires in COVID-19. Overall study context: From T cells, B-cell-depleted T cells, or PBMCs came the material, which was cDNA or gDNA.

Cohort 3 donors were reported recovered after two negative PCRs, clearance, or symptom resolution. Assay used: immunoSEQ multiplex PCR; TCRdb lists only in-frame clones, some missing. The sample carries approximately 270,000 clones, approximately 83% recorded once. Trimming left V 7 bases short and J 4 bases short, with 14 bases between. Germline V CDR1 and CDR2: MDHEN, SYDVKM. The CDR3 length is 13 residues. The chain joins TRBV28 to TRBJ2-7; D might be TRBD2 (6 bases). The material sequenced was PBMCs or T cells enriched from blood (not recorded which). The TCR sequence derives from a woman in her 50s who had recovered from COVID-19. DNA of the CDR3: TGTGCCAGCATTCGGACTACGTCTTACGAGCAGTACTTC. This codes for CASIRTTSYEQYF.